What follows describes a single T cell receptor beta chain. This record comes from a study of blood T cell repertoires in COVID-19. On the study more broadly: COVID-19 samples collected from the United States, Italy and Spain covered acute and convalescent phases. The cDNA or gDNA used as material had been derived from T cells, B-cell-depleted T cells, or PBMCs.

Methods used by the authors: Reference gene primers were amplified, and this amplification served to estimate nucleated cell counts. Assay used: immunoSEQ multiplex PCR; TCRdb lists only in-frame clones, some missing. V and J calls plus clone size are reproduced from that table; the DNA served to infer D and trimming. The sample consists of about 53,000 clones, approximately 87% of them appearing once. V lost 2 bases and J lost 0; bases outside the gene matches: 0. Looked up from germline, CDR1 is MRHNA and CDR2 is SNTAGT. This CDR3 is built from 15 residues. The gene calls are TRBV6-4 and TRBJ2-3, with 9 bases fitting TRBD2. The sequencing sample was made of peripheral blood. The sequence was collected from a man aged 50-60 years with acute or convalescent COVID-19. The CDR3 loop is CASSDSGGSTDTQYF. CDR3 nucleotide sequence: TGTGCCAGCAGTGACAGCGGGGGGAGCACAGATACGCAGTATTTT.